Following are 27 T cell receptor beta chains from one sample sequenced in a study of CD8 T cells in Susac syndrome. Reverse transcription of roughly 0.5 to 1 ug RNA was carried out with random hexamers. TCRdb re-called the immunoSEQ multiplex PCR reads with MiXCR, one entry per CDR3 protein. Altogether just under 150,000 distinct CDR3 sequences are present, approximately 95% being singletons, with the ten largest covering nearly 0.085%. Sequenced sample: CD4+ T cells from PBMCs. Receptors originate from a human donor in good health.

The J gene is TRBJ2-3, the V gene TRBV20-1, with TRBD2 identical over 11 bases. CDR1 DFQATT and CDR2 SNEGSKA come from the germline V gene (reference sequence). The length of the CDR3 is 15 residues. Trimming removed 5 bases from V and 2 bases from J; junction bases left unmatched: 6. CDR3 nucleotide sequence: TGCAGTGCTTCCCTAGCGGGAGGTATCACAGATACGCAGTATTTT. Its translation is CSASLAGGITDTQYF.

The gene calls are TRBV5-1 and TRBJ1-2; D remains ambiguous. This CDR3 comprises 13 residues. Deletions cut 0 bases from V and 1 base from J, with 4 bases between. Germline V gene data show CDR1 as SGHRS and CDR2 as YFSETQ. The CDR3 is CASSLDINYGYTF. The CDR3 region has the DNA TGCGCCAGCAGCTTGGACATTAACTATGGCTACACCTTC.

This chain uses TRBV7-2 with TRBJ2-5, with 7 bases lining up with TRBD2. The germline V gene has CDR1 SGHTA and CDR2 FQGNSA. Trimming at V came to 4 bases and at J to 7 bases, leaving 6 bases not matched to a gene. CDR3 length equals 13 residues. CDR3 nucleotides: TGTGCCAGCAGCTCCGAACCGGGGGGGACCCAGTACTTC. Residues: CASSSEPGGTQYF.

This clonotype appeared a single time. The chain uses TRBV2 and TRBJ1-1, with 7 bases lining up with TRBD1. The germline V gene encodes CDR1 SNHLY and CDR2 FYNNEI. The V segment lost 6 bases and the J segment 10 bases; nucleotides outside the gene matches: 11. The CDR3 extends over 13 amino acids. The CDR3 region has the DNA TGTGCCAGCAGCGGGACAGTCGAATCAGGAGCTTTCTTT. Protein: CASSGTVESGAFF.

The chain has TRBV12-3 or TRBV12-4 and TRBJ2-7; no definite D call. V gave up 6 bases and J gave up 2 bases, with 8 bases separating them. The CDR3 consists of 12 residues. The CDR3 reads CASSPTAYEQYF. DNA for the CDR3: TGTGCCAGCAGCCCGACCGCCTACGAGCAGTACTTC.

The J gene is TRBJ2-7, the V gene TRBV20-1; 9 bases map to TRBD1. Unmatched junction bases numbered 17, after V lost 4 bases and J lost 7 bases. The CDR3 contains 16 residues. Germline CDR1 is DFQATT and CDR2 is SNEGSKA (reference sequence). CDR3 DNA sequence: TGCAGTGCTAAGTTTCAGTCGGGACAGGGAATAGGAGAGCAGTACTTC. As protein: CSAKFQSGQGIGEQYF.

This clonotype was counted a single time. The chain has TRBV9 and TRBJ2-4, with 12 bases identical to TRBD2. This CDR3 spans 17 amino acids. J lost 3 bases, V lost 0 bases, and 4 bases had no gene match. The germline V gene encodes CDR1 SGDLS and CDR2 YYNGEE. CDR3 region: CASSVDLAGGVKNIQYF. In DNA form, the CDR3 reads TGTGCCAGCAGCGTAGACCTAGCGGGAGGGGTCAAAAACATTCAGTACTTC. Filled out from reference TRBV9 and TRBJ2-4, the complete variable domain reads DSGVTQTPKHLITATGQRVTLRCSPRSGDLSVYWYQQSLDQGLQFLIQYYNGEERAKGNILERFSAQQFPDLHSELNLSSLELGDSALYFCASSVDLAGGVKNIQYFGAGTRLSVL.

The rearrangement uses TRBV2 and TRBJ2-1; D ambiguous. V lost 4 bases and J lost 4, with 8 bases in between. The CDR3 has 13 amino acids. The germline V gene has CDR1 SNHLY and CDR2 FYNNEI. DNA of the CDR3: TGTGCCAGCAGTGGCCAGATTTACAATGAGCAGTTCTTC. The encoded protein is CASSGQIYNEQFF.

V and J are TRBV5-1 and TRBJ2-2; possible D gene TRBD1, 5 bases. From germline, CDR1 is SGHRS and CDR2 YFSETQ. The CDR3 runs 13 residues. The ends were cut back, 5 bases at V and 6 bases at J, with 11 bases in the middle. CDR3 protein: CASSDLGAGELFF. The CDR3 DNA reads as TGCGCCAGCAGTGATCTAGGGGCCGGGGAGCTGTTTTTT.

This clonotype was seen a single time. CDR3 sequence (DNA): TGCAGCGTTGTGCGGGGGGCGGGCTACTACGAGCAGTACTTC. This translates into CSVVRGAGYYEQYF. This chain connects TRBV29-1 to TRBJ2-7; 8 bases agree with TRBD2. The V gene end was trimmed by 4 bases and the J gene end by 3 bases; junction bases not matched to a gene: 8. Germline assignment: CDR1 SQVTM and CDR2 ANQGSEA. The CDR3 covers 14 residues.

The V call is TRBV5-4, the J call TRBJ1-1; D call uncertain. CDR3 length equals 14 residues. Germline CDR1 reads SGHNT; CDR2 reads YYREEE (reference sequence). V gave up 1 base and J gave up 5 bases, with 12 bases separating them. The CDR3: CASSLQLRGTEAFF. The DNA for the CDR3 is TGTGCCAGCAGCTTGCAGCTCAGAGGGACTGAAGCTTTCTTT.

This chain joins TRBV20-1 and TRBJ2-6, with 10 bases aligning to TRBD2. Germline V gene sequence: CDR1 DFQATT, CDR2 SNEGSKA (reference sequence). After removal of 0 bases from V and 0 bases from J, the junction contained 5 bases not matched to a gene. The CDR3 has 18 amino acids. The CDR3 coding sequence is TGCAGTGCTAGAGATTTCAGCGGGAGGGCCTCTGGGGCCAACGTCCTGACTTTC. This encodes CSARDFSGRASGANVLTF.

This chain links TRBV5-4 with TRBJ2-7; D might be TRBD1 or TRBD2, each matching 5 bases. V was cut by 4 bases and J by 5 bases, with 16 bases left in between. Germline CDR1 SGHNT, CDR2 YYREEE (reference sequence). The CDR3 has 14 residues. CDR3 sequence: CASSLAGASNEQYF. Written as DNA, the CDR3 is TGTGCCAGCAGCCTGGCCGGGGCCAGCAACGAGCAGTACTTC.

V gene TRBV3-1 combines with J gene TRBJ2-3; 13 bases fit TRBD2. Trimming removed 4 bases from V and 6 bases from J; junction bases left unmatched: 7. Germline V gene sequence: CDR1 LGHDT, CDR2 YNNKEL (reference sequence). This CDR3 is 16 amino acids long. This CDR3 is CASSPFGLAGDDTQYF. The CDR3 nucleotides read TGTGCCAGCAGCCCATTCGGACTAGCGGGAGATGATACGCAGTATTTT.

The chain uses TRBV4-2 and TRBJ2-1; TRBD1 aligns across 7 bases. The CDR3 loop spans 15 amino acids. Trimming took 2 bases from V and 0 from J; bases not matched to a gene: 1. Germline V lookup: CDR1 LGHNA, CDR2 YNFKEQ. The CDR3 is CASSQRDSSYNEQFF. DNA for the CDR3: TGTGCCAGCAGCCAACGGGACAGCTCCTACAATGAGCAGTTCTTC.

Here the CDR3 reads CASSFPGELFF. DNA for the CDR3: TGTGCCAGCAGTTTCCCCGGGGAGCTGTTTTTT. The V and J genes are TRBV12-3 or TRBV12-4 and TRBJ2-2, with D uncertain. Trimming removed 3 bases from V and 6 bases from J, with 2 bases in between. The CDR3 loop spans 11 amino acids.

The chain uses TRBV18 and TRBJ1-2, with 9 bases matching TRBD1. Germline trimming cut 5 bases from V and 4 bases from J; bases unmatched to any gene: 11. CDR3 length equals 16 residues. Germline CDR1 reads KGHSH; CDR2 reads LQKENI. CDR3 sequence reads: CASSASGTGLIYGYTF. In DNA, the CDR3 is TGTGCCAGCTCAGCCTCCGGGACAGGGTTGATCTATGGCTACACCTTC.

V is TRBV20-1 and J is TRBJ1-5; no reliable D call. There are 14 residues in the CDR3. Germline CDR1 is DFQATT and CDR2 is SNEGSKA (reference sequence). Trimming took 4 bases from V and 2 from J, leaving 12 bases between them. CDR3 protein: CSATVGSGNQPQHF. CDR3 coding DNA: TGCAGTGCTACCGTGGGGAGTGGCAATCAGCCCCAGCATTTT.

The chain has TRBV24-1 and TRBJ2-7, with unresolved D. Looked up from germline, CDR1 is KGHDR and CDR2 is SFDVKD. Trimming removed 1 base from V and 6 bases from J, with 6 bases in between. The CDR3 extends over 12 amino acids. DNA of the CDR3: TGTGCCACCAGTGATTTAGGATTCGAGCAGTACTTC. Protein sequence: CATSDLGFEQYF.

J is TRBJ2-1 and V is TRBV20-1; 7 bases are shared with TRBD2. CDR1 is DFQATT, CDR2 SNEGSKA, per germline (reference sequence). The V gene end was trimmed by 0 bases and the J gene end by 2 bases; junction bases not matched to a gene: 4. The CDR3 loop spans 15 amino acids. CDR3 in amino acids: CSARDLSGAYNEQFF. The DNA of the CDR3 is TGCAGTGCTAGAGATCTAAGCGGGGCCTACAATGAGCAGTTCTTC.

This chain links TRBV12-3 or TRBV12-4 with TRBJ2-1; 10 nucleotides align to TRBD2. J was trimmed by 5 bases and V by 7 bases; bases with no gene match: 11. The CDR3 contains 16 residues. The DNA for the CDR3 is TGTGCCAGCACCTTAAGAACTAGCGGGATTAACAATGAGCAGTTCTTC. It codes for CASTLRTSGINNEQFF.

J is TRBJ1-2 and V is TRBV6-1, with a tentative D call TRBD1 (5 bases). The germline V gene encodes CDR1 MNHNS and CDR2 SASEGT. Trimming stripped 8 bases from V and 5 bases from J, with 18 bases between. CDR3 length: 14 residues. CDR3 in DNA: TGTGCCAGCTCCCCTTCGGGGCCCCAGTATGGCTACACCTTC. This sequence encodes CASSPSGPQYGYTF.

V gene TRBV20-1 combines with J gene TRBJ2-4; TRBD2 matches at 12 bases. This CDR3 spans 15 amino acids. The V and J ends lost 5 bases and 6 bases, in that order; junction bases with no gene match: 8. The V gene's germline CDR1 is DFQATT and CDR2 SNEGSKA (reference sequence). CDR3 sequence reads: CSAYGGLAGLNIQYF. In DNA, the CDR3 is TGCAGTGCTTACGGGGGACTAGCGGGCCTAAACATTCAGTACTTC.

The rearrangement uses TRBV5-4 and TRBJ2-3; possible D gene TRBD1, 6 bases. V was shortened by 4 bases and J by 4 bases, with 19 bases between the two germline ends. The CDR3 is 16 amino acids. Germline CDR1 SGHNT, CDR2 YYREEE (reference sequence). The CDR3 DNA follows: TGTGCCAGCAGCAGAAGGACAGTCCGGAATGCAGATACGCAGTATTTT. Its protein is CASSRRTVRNADTQYF.

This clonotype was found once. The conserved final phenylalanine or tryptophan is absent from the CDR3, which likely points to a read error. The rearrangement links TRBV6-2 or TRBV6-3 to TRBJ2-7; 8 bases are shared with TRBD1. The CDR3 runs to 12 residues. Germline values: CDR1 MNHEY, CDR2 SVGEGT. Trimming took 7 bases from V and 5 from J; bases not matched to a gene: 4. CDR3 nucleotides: TGTGCCAGCAACGGACAGGGCCACGAGCAGTACCTC. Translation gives CASNGQGHEQYL.

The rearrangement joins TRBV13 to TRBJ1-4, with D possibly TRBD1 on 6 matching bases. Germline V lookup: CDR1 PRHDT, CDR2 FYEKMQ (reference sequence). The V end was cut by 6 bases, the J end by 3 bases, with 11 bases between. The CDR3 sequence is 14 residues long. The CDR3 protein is CASRKTGPNEKLFF. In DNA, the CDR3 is TGTGCCAGCAGGAAGACAGGCCCTAATGAAAAACTGTTTTTT.

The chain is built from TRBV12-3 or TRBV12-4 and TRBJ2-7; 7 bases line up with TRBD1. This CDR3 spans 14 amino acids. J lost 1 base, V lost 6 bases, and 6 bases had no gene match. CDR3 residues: CASRLTGTSYEQYF. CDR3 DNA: TGTGCCAGCAGACTGACAGGGACATCCTACGAGCAGTACTTC.